What follows describes a single T cell receptor (beta chain). The antigen it binds to is not known. Nothing much larger sits one base from this clone, and base qualities are not available. The sample is drawn from a study of T cell responses to AZD1222 COVID-19 vaccine (dated by TCRdb to 2020 to 2022). With regard to the full study: A total of approximately 250 trial participants underwent TCR sequencing, of whom 207 had received two doses of AZD1222 and 26 had received two doses of the MenACWY control vaccine. Trial participants were enrolled by age into subgroups of 18-55, 56-69 and 70-plus years, and about 150, 27 and 61 TCR-sequenced participants, respectively, were included in these subgroups.

Inclusive of the bounding cysteine and phenylalanine, the CDR3 is 16 residues long. The entry retains the CDR3 DNA only, 48 bases that are in frame from base 1. At the junction V is shortened by 0 bases and J by 6 bases, with 15 bases in between. According to the germline V gene (reference sequence), CDR1 reads LGHDT and CDR2 reads YNNKEL. The CDR3 regions of human TCRbeta chains were analyzed by immunosequencing. Processing in the source paper ran as follows. Repertoire TCRs were matched against a reference library of SARS-CoV-2-specific TCRs generated with the MIRA antigen-specificity platform. Breadth was defined as the fraction of unique TCRs that were SARS-CoV-2-associated. Depth was defined as the fraction of total T cells that were SARS-CoV-2-associated. Each spike-specific TCR was assigned to its reactive spike region and to a CD4 or CD8 class using the MIRA data. Log10-transformed breadth and depth values were compared by one-way ANOVA with Sidak's multiple comparisons tests. TCRdb's version of the immuneACCESS table is confined to in-frame rearrangements and falls short of the full clone set. An unresolved V gene accounts for under half of the shortfall where checked; the remainder is of unknown origin. The V and J calls and clone size were taken over from that table, and D and trimming were inferred from the DNA. The sample records about 100,000 clones, 70% to 90% of which are singletons. More than 3.5% of the sample is held by the ten biggest clonotypes.

What the research found in general, with its limitations: The 56-69-year group was small, and its depth increase did not reach significance, likely because of low power. After two AZD1222 doses, both the breadth and the depth of spike-specific TCRs were significantly higher than at day 0 and than in MenACWY recipients. The whole spike protein was spanned by vaccine-associated CD4 TCRs, and dominant responses were seen in regions 160-218 and 743-854. Conclusions about previously exposed vaccinees are limited because only six or seven AZD1222 recipients were SARS-CoV-2 seropositive at baseline. Most participants were white British and females outnumbered males, and the authors suggested that clonal diversity may have been underestimated. Reportedly, close to half of the unique spike-specific TCRs recognized epitopes lying outside the regions that are mutated in the B.1.351 and B.1.1.7 variants. Because no day 14 peak-response samples were available, the repertoires could be characterized only after the peak T cell response.

Explained via the paper, the time point label denotes: baseline before first vaccination. Per the publication, the treatment or condition label means: meningococcal conjugate vaccine given as trial control. Vaccinee samples came from UK trials COV001 and COV002, including a single-blind randomized controlled phase 2/3 trial of AZD1222 (ChAdOx1 nCoV-19) in healthy adults. Trial participant PBMC samples were collected at day 0 and day 28 after the second dose for TCRbeta chain sequencing. The V gene is TRBV3-1 (or the pseudogene TRBV3-2) and the J gene is TRBJ2-1; too little of a D gene remains to name it. Sequenced here: peripheral blood, sampled on day 0 of MenACWY control vaccination. The receptor was derived from an adult in good health. The encoded CDR3 is CASSQDLDLPANEQFF. Here is the DNA: TGTGCCAGCAGCCAAGATCTCGACCTCCCGGCCAATGAGCAGTTCTTC.